These T cell receptor beta chains were read from a single sample in a study of T cell repertoires in cytomegalovirus infection. TCRdb re-called the reads through MiXCR, storing one row per CDR3 protein. The sample comprises more than 650,000 distinct CDR3 sequences, less than 40% of which are singletons, and more than 2.5% rests with the top ten. The source material was PBMCs. The source of these receptors is a human donor in good health (CMV status not recorded). Some clones in this sample may be carry-over from other donors' samples. The CDR3 runs from the conserved cysteine through the conserved F or W. Fields, in order: D gene, CDR3 length, V gene, J gene, clone size, CDR3 protein, CDR3 DNA. A D gene is named only where the DNA matches it firmly. Where a row states a size, it is once, few, many or the class of an expanded clone; other rows omit it.

>NA|14|TRBV9|TRBJ2-2|NA
CASSLWISTGELFF
TGTGCCAGCAGCTTGTGGATTTCCACCGGGGAGCTGTTTTTT
>TRBD1|15|TRBV29-1|TRBJ1-2|NA
CSVEALGRGLDGYTF
TGCAGCGTTGAAGCCCTCGGCAGGGGGCTTGATGGCTACACCTTC
>NA|15|TRBV24-1|TRBJ2-5|NA
CATSDADGPQETQYF
TGTGCCACCAGTGATGCGGACGGCCCCCAAGAGACCCAGTACTTC
>NA|16|TRBV10-3|TRBJ2-3|NA
CAISEPQSQGVDTQYF
TGTGCCATCAGTGAGCCGCAAAGTCAGGGTGTAGATACGCAGTATTTT
>NA|17|TRBV28|TRBJ1-1|few
CASYKQRRQRMNTEAFF
TGTGCCAGCTATAAACAGCGGCGTCAACGAATGAACACTGAAGCTTTCTTT
>NA|15|TRBV28|TRBJ1-1|few
CASRLHRAKNTEAFF
TGTGCCAGCAGGCTCCACAGGGCGAAGAACACTGAAGCTTTCTTT
>NA|16|TRBV28|TRBJ2-2|NA
CASSELNRVNTGELFF
TGTGCCAGCAGCGAACTTAACAGGGTGAACACCGGGGAGCTGTTTTTT
>TRBD2|16|TRBV4-1|TRBJ2-1|NA
CASSQEPSGSYNEQFF
TGCGCCAGCAGCCAAGAGCCTAGCGGCTCGTACAATGAGCAGTTCTTC
>NA|15|TRBV27|TRBJ1-1|NA
CANSLSKGWGAEAFF
TGTGCCAACAGTTTATCGAAAGGGTGGGGAGCTGAAGCTTTCTTT
>NA|15|TRBV3-1|TRBJ1-1|NA
CASSQVGGGKSEAFF
TGTGCCAGCAGCCAAGTTGGAGGGGGGAAGAGTGAAGCTTTCTTT
>NA|14|TRBV28|TRBJ2-7|NA
CATSGAERSYEQYF
TGTGCCACCTCGGGGGCGGAACGCTCCTACGAGCAGTACTTC
>TRBD2|14|TRBV20-1|TRBJ2-3|NA
CSDRAGGAGDTQYF
TGCAGTGACCGAGCGGGGGGAGCAGGGGATACGCAGTATTTT
>NA|15|TRBV12-3/TRBV12-4|TRBJ1-3|few
CASRHLGRAGNTIYF
TGTGCCAGCCGCCACCTAGGCCGGGCGGGAAACACCATATATTTT
>NA|14|TRBV20-1|TRBJ2-7|NA
CSAREAQNTYEQYF
TGCAGTGCTAGAGAGGCACAGAACACCTACGAGCAGTACTTC
>TRBD2|19|TRBV7-2|TRBJ2-7|NA
CAGSSILGGLAGFLVEQYF
TGTGCCGGCAGCTCAATACTAGGGGGACTAGCGGGGTTTCTGGTCGAGCAGTACTTC
>TRBD1|17|TRBV12-3/TRBV12-4|TRBJ1-3|few
CASNAQGAQGTGNTIYF
TGTGCCAGCAATGCACAGGGGGCGCAAGGAACTGGAAACACCATATATTTT
>NA|15|TRBV6-1|TRBJ2-7|many
CASTDERAVPYEQYF
TGTGCCAGCACCGATGAGCGGGCGGTCCCCTACGAGCAGTACTTC
>TRBD2|16|TRBV5-4|TRBJ2-1|NA
CATQKGGEVIYNEQFF
TGTGCCACCCAGAAGGGAGGGGAGGTGATATACAATGAGCAGTTCTTC
>NA|15|TRBV7-8|TRBJ2-4|many
CASSFAMGAKNIQYF
TGTGCCAGCAGCTTCGCTATGGGGGCCAAAAACATTCAGTACTTC
>NA|15|TRBV28|TRBJ2-5|few
CASSSLSSGKETQYF
TGTGCCAGCAGCTCGCTTTCTTCAGGGAAAGAGACCCAGTACTTC
>NA|13|TRBV19|TRBJ2-5|NA
CASSIEMKETQYF
TGTGCCAGTAGTATAGAGATGAAAGAGACCCAGTACTTC
>NA|16|TRBV6-8|TRBJ1-4|NA
CASSYSSGQGNEKLFF
TGTGCCAGCAGTTACTCTTCAGGGCAAGGGAATGAAAAACTGTTTTTT
>TRBD2|15|TRBV28|TRBJ2-1|NA
CASSFGGRARDEQFF
TGTGCCAGCAGTTTCGGCGGGAGGGCTCGGGATGAGCAGTTCTTC
>NA|14|TRBV19|TRBJ2-7|few
CASSIVNNYYEQYF
TGTGCCAGTAGTATAGTCAACAATTACTACGAGCAGTACTTC
>NA|16|TRBV20-1|TRBJ2-3|NA
CSATPLRGSGGDTQYF
TGCAGTGCGACGCCTTTAAGAGGGAGTGGGGGGGATACGCAGTATTTT
>NA|16|TRBV4-1|TRBJ1-2|few
CASSQVFISLDYGYTF
TGCGCCAGCAGCCAAGTCTTTATATCGCTGGACTATGGCTACACCTTC
>NA|15|TRBV11-2|TRBJ1-2|NA
CASSLGGRGRSGYTF
TGTGCCAGCAGCTTAGGAGGGAGAGGGCGAAGTGGCTACACCTTC
>NA|11|TRBV6-5|TRBJ1-1|few
CASTGYSEAFF
TGTGCCAGCACGGGGTACTCTGAAGCTTTCTTT
>TRBD1|17|TRBV7-6|TRBJ2-2|few
CASSWGLGQANTGELFF
TGTGCCAGCAGCTGGGGGTTGGGACAGGCGAACACCGGGGAGCTGTTTTTT
>TRBD1|17|TRBV11-2|TRBJ2-3|NA
CASSLYGEQGSEDTQYF
TGTGCCAGCAGCTTATACGGCGAACAGGGGTCGGAAGATACGCAGTATTTT
>NA|16|TRBV4-2|TRBJ1-1|NA
CASSLTDLLMNTEAFF
TGTGCCAGCAGCCTTACGGACCTTCTCATGAACACTGAAGCTTTCTTT
>TRBD1|13|TRBV20-1|TRBJ1-5|NA
CSADGQGSQPQHF
TGCAGTGCTGACGGACAGGGTAGTCAGCCCCAGCATTTT
>NA|16|TRBV7-6|TRBJ2-1|NA
CASRPSEGGVYNEQFF
TGTGCCAGCAGGCCTTCCGAAGGGGGAGTATACAATGAGCAGTTCTTC
>NA|13|TRBV6-1|TRBJ1-1|NA
CASPLTDNTEAFF
TGTGCCAGCCCATTGACGGATAACACTGAAGCTTTCTTT
>NA|16|TRBV11-1|TRBJ2-3|once
CASRERDRLSTDTQYF
TGTGCCAGCAGGGAACGGGACCGACTGAGCACAGATACGCAGTATTTT
>NA|13|TRBV6-1|TRBJ1-5|few
CASSERTNQPQHF
TGTGCCAGCAGTGAAAGGACCAATCAGCCCCAGCATTTT
>TRBD2|19|TRBV10-3|TRBJ2-1|NA
CAISGRTSGTGGSYNEQFF
TGTGCCATCAGTGGCCGGACTAGCGGGACCGGGGGGTCCTACAATGAGCAGTTCTTC